Listed here are 30 T cell receptor beta chains from one sample, sequenced in a study of blood T cell repertoires in COVID-19. TCRdb's copy holds only in-frame clones and misses some; the assay was immunoSEQ multiplex PCR. This table has a few hundred thousand clones, roughly 85% appearing once. Sequencing input: PBMCs or T cells enriched from blood (not recorded which). Receptors were obtained from a man under 40 who had recovered from COVID-19.

The chain uses TRBV6-2 or TRBV6-3 and TRBJ1-1; no reliable D call. This CDR3 has 14 amino acids. Germline loops: CDR1 MNHEY, CDR2 SVGEGT. Trimming removed 2 bases from V and 0 bases from J, with 7 bases in between. The CDR3 protein is CASSYESMNTEAFF. The DNA for the CDR3 is TGTGCCAGCAGTTACGAGTCAATGAACACTGAAGCTTTCTTT.

The chain uses TRBV19 and TRBJ2-7; no firm D call. Trimming removed 8 bases from V and 7 bases from J, with 18 bases in between. Germline CDR1 and CDR2: LNHDA and SQIVND (reference sequence). This CDR3 comprises 13 residues. This CDR3 is CASPPGPPREQYF. In DNA form, the CDR3 reads TGTGCCAGTCCCCCCGGCCCTCCGCGGGAGCAGTACTTC. Supplemented by reference TRBV19 and TRBJ2-7, the full variable domain reads DGGITQSPKYLFRKEGQNVTLSCEQNLNHDAMYWYRQDPGQGLRLIYYSQIVNDFQKGDIAEGYSVSREKKESFPLTVTSAQKNPTAFYLCASPPGPPREQYFGPGTRLTVT.

This clone was counted between two and nine times. V gene TRBV6-5 combines with J gene TRBJ1-1; no reliable D call. The germline gives CDR1 MNHEY, CDR2 SVGAGI. The CDR3 covers 12 residues. The V and J ends lost 4 bases and 5 bases respectively, with 8 bases between them. The CDR3 reads CASSWSGTEAFF. In nucleotides, the CDR3 is TGTGCCAGCAGTTGGAGTGGTACTGAAGCTTTCTTT.

V usage is TRBV18 and J usage is TRBJ2-1; D is possibly TRBD2 (6 bases). CDR1 and CDR2 from the germline V gene are KGHSH and LQKENI. V was cut by 2 bases and J by 6 bases, with 11 bases left in between. CDR3 length equals 14 residues. The DNA of the CDR3 is TGTGCCAGCTCACCATCACGGGGGTTCAATGAGCAGTTCTTC. This codes for CASSPSRGFNEQFF. Full variable domain (outside the CDR3, taken from reference TRBV18 and TRBJ2-1): NAGVMQNPRHLVRRRGQEARLRCSPMKGHSHVYWYRQLPEEGLKFMVYLQKENIIDESGMPKERFSAEFPKEGPSILRIQQVVRGDSAAYFCASSPSRGFNEQFFGPGTRLTVL.

The rearrangement links TRBV19 to TRBJ2-2; the D gene is possibly TRBD2 (6 bases). The germline CDR1 and CDR2 sequences are LNHDA and SQIVND (reference sequence). This CDR3 is 16 amino acids long. V lost 3 bases and J lost 1, with 12 bases in between. CDR3 sequence: CASSIYGGMNTGELFF. CDR3 nucleotides: TGTGCCAGTAGTATTTACGGGGGAATGAACACCGGGGAGCTGTTTTTT.

CDR3 in amino acids: CASREFPGLVTEQYF. In DNA form, the CDR3 reads TGTGCAAGTCGCGAGTTCCCGGGACTCGTAACCGAGCAGTACTTC. The chain couples TRBV12-2 to TRBJ2-7; the table's D call, TRBD2, has no DNA check behind it. TRBV12-2 is marked as a pseudogene. The CDR3 has 15 amino acids.

The chain combines TRBV7-2 with TRBJ2-7, with a tentative D call TRBD1 (5 bases). The V and J ends lost 1 base and 2 bases respectively, with 12 bases between them. This CDR3 contains 15 residues. Per the germline V gene, CDR1 is SGHTA and CDR2 is FQGNSA. CDR3 loop: CASSLEAGIPYEQYF. The CDR3 coding sequence is TGTGCCAGCAGCTTAGAGGCAGGGATCCCCTACGAGCAGTACTTC.

The rearrangement links TRBV7-2 to TRBJ1-3; 9 bases are shared with TRBD1. Germline lookup yields CDR1 SGHTA and CDR2 FQGNSA. V was pared by 6 bases and J by 9 bases, with 9 bases of the junction left unmatched. This CDR3 has 14 residues. CDR3 in amino acids: CASRWDRDRGTIYF. CDR3 coding DNA: TGTGCCAGCAGATGGGACAGGGACCGCGGCACCATATATTTT.

The rearrangement uses TRBV5-4 and TRBJ2-1, with D perhaps TRBD1 (5 bases). Germline V gives CDR1 SGHNT, CDR2 YYREEE (reference sequence). V shed 4 bases and J shed 12 bases, with 14 bases lying between them. The CDR3 is 12 amino acids. In DNA form, the CDR3 reads TGTGCCAGCAGCCCTCAGGGATGGGGGCAGTTCTTC. It is translated as CASSPQGWGQFF.

This clone was seen only once. The chain recombines TRBV9 with TRBJ1-6; unclear D gene. Trimming removed 2 bases from V and 6 bases from J, with 15 bases in between. There are 16 residues in the CDR3. Looked up from germline, CDR1 is SGDLS and CDR2 is YYNGEE. The CDR3 DNA reads as TGTGCCAGCAGCGTGGGAGGCGTTTTTGGTAATTCACCCCTCCACTTT. Its translation is CASSVGGVFGNSPLHF.

CDR3 sequence reads: CASSVRGQGLSEAFF. CDR3 in DNA: TGTGCCAGCAGCGTGCGGGGACAGGGGCTCTCTGAAGCTTTCTTT. The V call is TRBV9, the J call TRBJ1-1, with TRBD1 matching 10 bases. Germline CDR1 reads SGDLS; CDR2 reads YYNGEE. V was pared by 2 bases and J by 6 bases, with 7 bases of the junction left unmatched. This CDR3 is built from 15 residues.

This chain connects TRBV9 to TRBJ2-5; 9 bases align to TRBD1. Germline V CDR1 and CDR2: SGDLS, YYNGEE. This CDR3 contains 14 residues. With 4 bases clipped from V and 5 bases from J, the junction kept 6 bases outside the gene matches. The CDR3 region is CASSKDRGGETQYF. Here the CDR3 DNA reads TGTGCCAGCAGCAAGGACAGGGGCGGGGAGACCCAGTACTTC.

The J gene is TRBJ1-2, the V gene TRBV9; the match to TRBD1 covers 9 bases. This CDR3 has 14 amino acids. With 3 bases clipped from V and 8 bases from J, the junction kept 8 bases outside the gene matches. Germline CDR1 reads SGDLS; CDR2 reads YYNGEE. CDR3 protein: CASSARGDREGYTF. In DNA form, the CDR3 reads TGTGCCAGCAGCGCTAGGGGGGACAGGGAAGGCTACACCTTC.

The rearrangement joins TRBV6-1 to TRBJ1-1; D possibly corresponds to TRBD1 (5 bases). Germline V CDR1 and CDR2: MNHNS, SASEGT. The CDR3 has 16 residues. The ends were cut back, 3 bases at V and 0 bases at J, with 14 bases in the middle. CDR3 nucleotide sequence: TGTGCCAGCAGTGAGTACAAGGGGAATATGAACACTGAAGCTTTCTTT. It is translated as CASSEYKGNMNTEAFF.

Only a few counts were recorded for this clone. The rearrangement uses TRBV14 and TRBJ2-1; perhaps TRBD2 as D (7 bases). The germline V gene has CDR1 SGHDN and CDR2 FVKESK. V was shortened by 4 bases and J by 7 bases, with 14 bases between the two germline ends. CDR3 length: 14 amino acids. CDR3 sequence (DNA): TGTGCCAGCAGCCGAGGGGGGGCCGTGAATGAGCAGTTCTTC. Translated, it gives CASSRGGAVNEQFF.

This clone occurred once. The chain is built from TRBV6-5 and TRBJ2-5; the match to TRBD1 covers 7 bases. Trimming cost V 7 bases and J 4 bases; bases outside gene matches: 6. CDR1 is MNHEY and CDR2 is SVGAGI in the germline V gene. This CDR3 is built from 13 residues. The CDR3 loop is CASTRRQGETQYF. The CDR3 bases are TGTGCCAGCACCAGAAGACAGGGAGAGACCCAGTACTTC.

In its sample, this clone was seen once. The chain is built from TRBV7-2 and TRBJ1-2; a possible D gene is TRBD1 (5 bases). The germline V gene encodes CDR1 SGHTA and CDR2 FQGNSA. The CDR3 loop spans 15 amino acids. V was clipped by 3 bases and J by 4 bases, with 15 bases between them. CDR3 in amino acids: CASSFNPTEIYGYTF. The CDR3 bases are TGTGCCAGCAGCTTCAATCCGACAGAGATCTATGGCTACACCTTC. Filled out from reference TRBV7-2 and TRBJ1-2, the complete variable domain reads GAGVSQSPSNKVTEKGKDVELRCDPISGHTALYWYRQSLGQGLEFLIYFQGNSAPDKSGLPSDRFSAERTGGSVSTLTIQRTQQEDSAVYLCASSFNPTEIYGYTFGSGTRLTVV.

On this clone: Other DNA sequences from this sample encode an identical CDR3 as well. The gene calls are TRBV27 and TRBJ2-1; tentatively, D is TRBD2 (5 bases). Germline lookup yields CDR1 MNHEY and CDR2 SMNVEV (reference sequence). The germline V and J ends were trimmed by 5 bases and 2 bases, with 13 bases remaining between them. This CDR3 comprises 15 residues. DNA of the CDR3: TGTGCCAGCAGTCCAAGCGGAGGAGCCTACAATGAGCAGTTCTTC. Its protein is CASSPSGGAYNEQFF.

J is TRBJ1-4 and V is TRBV7-9, with 9 bases matching TRBD1. Germline V lookup: CDR1 SEHNR, CDR2 FQNEAQ (reference sequence). V gave up 1 base and J gave up 7 bases; unmatched junction bases: 7. The CDR3 totals 16 residues. DNA of the CDR3: TGTGCCAGCAGCTTAGGTGACAGGGGGATGACTGAAAAACTGTTTTTT. Translation gives CASSLGDRGMTEKLFF.

Note on this clone: No DNA is shown, since the ends of the CDR3 on it are uncertain; the CDR3 is the one TCRdb lists. The rearrangement uses TRBV30 and TRBJ1-5; TRBD1 is taken as the D call from the table, unchecked against the DNA. The CDR3 has 18 residues if both end residues are counted. Germline V lookup: CDR1 GTSNPN, CDR2 SVGIG (reference sequence). CDR3 residues: CACPSRVYWCIGNQPQHF.

The CDR3 DNA is TGTGCCAGCAGGGACAGGGCGGGGGGGACCTACGAGCAGTACTTC. Residues: CASRDRAGGTYEQYF. The chain uses TRBV6-5 and TRBJ2-7; weak D call: TRBD2 (9 bases). Germline V gives CDR1 MNHEY, CDR2 SVGAGI. The CDR3 runs 15 residues. V was trimmed by 6 bases and J by 2 bases, leaving 17 bases between them.

The J gene is TRBJ2-7, the V gene TRBV10-3, with D perhaps TRBD1 (5 bases). The germline gives CDR1 ENHRY, CDR2 SYGVKD. CDR3 length equals 12 residues. Trimming took 9 bases from V and 4 from J, leaving 13 bases between them. The CDR3 DNA sequence: TGTGCCATTAGTCGACAGTCTTACGAGCAGTACTTC. It is translated as CAISRQSYEQYF.

The chain uses TRBV6-5 and TRBJ1-1; TRBD1 might be the D (6 bases). CDR1 is MNHEY and CDR2 is SVGAGI in the germline V gene. Trimming stripped 6 bases from V and 6 bases from J, with 17 bases between. The CDR3 sequence is 14 residues long. CDR3 bases: TGTGCCAGCAGGCTAAAATACAGGGCGGCTGAAGCTTTCTTT. It translates to CASRLKYRAAEAFF.

This clone was seen only once. CDR3 in amino acids: CSVQGQGDTEAFF. CDR3 DNA: TGCAGCGTCCAGGGACAGGGGGACACTGAAGCTTTCTTT. This chain connects TRBV29-1 to TRBJ1-1; TRBD1 matches 11 bases. The junction had 3 bases not matched to a gene; V was cut back by 6 bases and J by 3 bases. Germline values: CDR1 SQVTM, CDR2 ANQGSEA. The CDR3 is 13 amino acids.

V and J are TRBV12-3 or TRBV12-4 and TRBJ2-7; D may be TRBD1 (6 bases). Trimming took off 6 bases at V and 3 bases at J, with 12 bases between the two ends. CDR3 length equals 13 residues. The CDR3 nucleotides are TGTGCCAGCAGCCCCACAGGGTTCTACGAGCAGTACTTC. Its protein product is CASSPTGFYEQYF.

The genes are TRBV6-6 and TRBJ1-2, with no clear D. Trimming removed 11 bases from V and 0 bases from J, with 10 bases in between. This CDR3 is built from 12 residues. The germline gives CDR1 MNHNY, CDR2 SVGAGI (reference sequence). CDR3: CAGLTANYGYTF. CDR3 sequence (DNA): TGTGCCGGGTTAACAGCTAACTATGGCTACACCTTC.

The chain is built from TRBV7-3 and TRBJ1-1; D possibly corresponds to TRBD1 (6 bases). The CDR3 spans 13 residues. V dropped 3 bases and J dropped 2 bases, with 7 bases sitting between them. The germline gives CDR1 SGHTA, CDR2 FQGTGA. In DNA form, the CDR3 reads TGTGCCAGCAGCTTCAGGGGTAACACTGAAGCTTTCTTT. Protein product: CASSFRGNTEAFF.

The V gene is TRBV7-2, the J gene TRBJ2-4; 10 positions agree with TRBD2. Losses at the gene ends were 1 base for V and 1 base for J; bases not matched to a gene: 10. Germline-derived CDR1 and CDR2 are SGHTA and FQGNSA. This CDR3 comprises 19 residues. CDR3 sequence (DNA): TGTGCCAGCAGCTTAGTTTCGAGCGGGGGGGCCGTCGCCAAAAACATTCAGTACTTC. Translating it yields CASSLVSSGGAVAKNIQYF.

The chain joins TRBV27 to TRBJ1-6; D ambiguous. Germline V gene lookup returns CDR1 MNHEY and CDR2 SMNVEV (reference sequence). The CDR3 sequence is 16 residues long. Trimming removed 3 bases from V and 7 bases from J, with 16 bases in between. CDR3 sequence: CASSFGLGRTNSPLHF. CDR3 sequence (DNA): TGTGCCAGCAGTTTTGGACTCGGCAGGACCAATTCACCCCTCCACTTT.

The gene calls are TRBV3-1 (or the pseudogene TRBV3-2) and TRBJ1-2, with 10 bases aligning to TRBD1. Germline V gene lookup returns CDR1 LGHDT and CDR2 YNNKEL (reference sequence). V was pared by 1 base and J by 3 bases, with 2 bases of the junction left unmatched. CDR3 length equals 15 residues. In nucleotides, the CDR3 is TGTGCCAGCAGCCAAGGACAGGGGGCAGACTATGGCTACACCTTC. Residues: CASSQGQGADYGYTF.